These T cell receptor beta chains were read from a single sample in a study of T cell repertoires in cytomegalovirus infection. TCRdb independently ran MiXCR on the reads; one entry per CDR3 protein. Among approximately 100,000 distinct CDR3 sequences listed, 20% to 30% were seen once. What was sequenced was CD8+ T cells from PBMCs. The receptors come from a human donor in good health (CMV status not recorded). Some clones in this sample may be carry-over from other donors' samples. Both conserved end residues are part of each CDR3. The D gene is left open where the match is weak. Rows give clone size only sometimes, using once, few, many, or a class for an expanded clone.

d_call: -; clone_size: -; j_call: TRBJ1-1; v_call: TRBV19; cdr3_aa: CASSISMNTEAFF; cdr3_nt: TGTGCCAGTAGTATTAGCATGAACACTGAAGCTTTCTTT
d_call: -; clone_size: -; j_call: TRBJ1-3; v_call: TRBV28; cdr3_aa: CASSFLAGSGNTIYF; cdr3_nt: TGTGCCAGCAGTTTCTTGGCGGGATCTGGAAACACCATATATTTT
d_call: -; clone_size: few; j_call: TRBJ2-7; v_call: TRBV10-3; cdr3_aa: CAISGGLDSSYEQYF; cdr3_nt: TGTGCCATCAGCGGCGGTCTGGACAGTTCCTACGAGCAGTACTTC
d_call: -; clone_size: -; j_call: TRBJ2-2; v_call: TRBV7-3; cdr3_aa: CASSLPHDPGELFF; cdr3_nt: TGTGCCAGCAGCTTACCTCATGACCCCGGGGAGCTGTTTTTT
d_call: -; clone_size: few; j_call: TRBJ1-6; v_call: TRBV14; cdr3_aa: CASSPRGNSPLHF; cdr3_nt: TGTGCCAGCAGCCCGAGGGGCAATTCACCCCTCCACTTT
d_call: TRBD1; clone_size: -; j_call: TRBJ1-2; v_call: TRBV11-2; cdr3_aa: CASSNRVDRAAGYTF; cdr3_nt: TGTGCCAGCAGCAATAGGGTGGACAGGGCGGCTGGCTACACCTTC
d_call: -; clone_size: -; j_call: TRBJ2-3; v_call: TRBV27; cdr3_aa: CASSLSGGSFADTQYF; cdr3_nt: TGTGCCAGCAGTTTATCCGGAGGGAGTTTCGCAGATACGCAGTATTTT
d_call: -; clone_size: few; j_call: TRBJ2-2; v_call: TRBV20-1; cdr3_aa: CSAHRDLNTGELFF; cdr3_nt: TGCAGTGCTCACAGGGATCTAAACACCGGGGAGCTGTTTTTT
d_call: TRBD2; clone_size: many; j_call: TRBJ2-3; v_call: TRBV12-3/TRBV12-4; cdr3_aa: CASSLKRGAGSDYDTQYF; cdr3_nt: TGTGCCAGCAGTTTGAAGCGGGGGGCTGGATCCGATTACGATACGCAGTATTTT
d_call: -; clone_size: -; j_call: TRBJ2-2; v_call: TRBV6-2/TRBV6-3; cdr3_aa: CASSRDHRAGELFF; cdr3_nt: TGTGCCAGCAGTAGGGACCATCGAGCCGGGGAGCTGTTTTTT
d_call: TRBD2; clone_size: few; j_call: TRBJ2-5; v_call: TRBV7-7; cdr3_aa: CASSRLAGAKETQYF; cdr3_nt: TGTGCCAGCAGCCGCCTAGCGGGGGCAAAAGAGACCCAGTACTTC
d_call: -; clone_size: many; j_call: TRBJ2-7; v_call: TRBV7-8; cdr3_aa: CASSWTSGGNEQYF; cdr3_nt: TGTGCCAGCAGCTGGACCTCGGGGGGCAACGAGCAGTACTTC
d_call: -; clone_size: -; j_call: TRBJ1-5; v_call: TRBV4-1; cdr3_aa: CASSQDQVTHSNQPQHF; cdr3_nt: TGCGCCAGCAGCCAAGATCAAGTGACGCATAGCAATCAGCCCCAGCATTTT
d_call: TRBD2; clone_size: -; j_call: TRBJ2-1; v_call: TRBV10-3; cdr3_aa: CAISESTETSGVVNEQFF; cdr3_nt: TGTGCCATCAGTGAGTCGACGGAAACTAGCGGGGTTGTGAATGAGCAGTTCTTC
d_call: -; clone_size: many; j_call: TRBJ2-3; v_call: TRBV7-2; cdr3_aa: CASSLEGERTDTQYF; cdr3_nt: TGTGCCAGCAGCTTAGAGGGCGAACGCACAGATACGCAGTATTTT
d_call: TRBD2; clone_size: -; j_call: TRBJ2-5; v_call: TRBV9; cdr3_aa: CASSVELAGETQYF; cdr3_nt: TGTGCCAGCAGCGTAGAGTTAGCGGGTGAGACCCAGTACTTC
d_call: TRBD2; clone_size: -; j_call: TRBJ2-5; v_call: TRBV5-1; cdr3_aa: CASSLDAAGVRETQYF; cdr3_nt: TGCGCCAGCAGCTTGGACGCAGCGGGAGTCCGGGAGACCCAGTACTTC
d_call: TRBD2; clone_size: -; j_call: TRBJ2-5; v_call: TRBV7-2; cdr3_aa: CASSYSGRGETQYF; cdr3_nt: TGTGCCAGCAGCTATAGCGGGAGAGGGGAGACCCAGTACTTC
d_call: -; clone_size: -; j_call: TRBJ1-1; v_call: TRBV7-6; cdr3_aa: CASRRPLTAEAFF; cdr3_nt: TGTGCCAGCAGACGACCCCTGACGGCTGAAGCTTTCTTT
d_call: TRBD1; clone_size: few; j_call: TRBJ2-2; v_call: TRBV7-9; cdr3_aa: CAILQGATGELFF; cdr3_nt: TGTGCCATCTTACAGGGGGCTACCGGGGAGCTGTTTTTT
d_call: TRBD1; clone_size: many; j_call: TRBJ2-2; v_call: TRBV5-4; cdr3_aa: CASSFFRQGVTGELFF; cdr3_nt: TGTGCCAGCAGCTTTTTCCGACAGGGCGTCACCGGGGAGCTGTTTTTT
d_call: -; clone_size: many; j_call: TRBJ1-5; v_call: TRBV7-8; cdr3_aa: CASSLGSGDQPQHF; cdr3_nt: TGTGCCAGCAGCTTAGGGTCCGGGGATCAGCCCCAGCATTTT
d_call: -; clone_size: many; j_call: TRBJ1-2; v_call: TRBV20-1; cdr3_aa: CSARVFTEYDGYTF; cdr3_nt: TGCAGTGCTAGGGTCTTCACAGAGTACGATGGCTACACCTTC
d_call: -; clone_size: -; j_call: TRBJ2-1; v_call: TRBV6-2/TRBV6-3; cdr3_aa: CASSLWSGDEQFF; cdr3_nt: TGTGCCAGCAGTTTATGGTCGGGTGATGAGCAGTTCTTC
d_call: -; clone_size: -; j_call: TRBJ2-2; v_call: TRBV11-2; cdr3_aa: CASSLDPRSVNTGELFF; cdr3_nt: TGTGCCAGCAGCTTAGACCCCCGGTCGGTGAACACCGGGGAGCTGTTTTTT
d_call: -; clone_size: many; j_call: TRBJ2-2; v_call: TRBV7-9; cdr3_aa: CASAAGPANTGELFF; cdr3_nt: TGTGCCAGCGCCGCGGGGCCGGCGAACACCGGGGAGCTGTTTTTT
d_call: -; clone_size: -; j_call: TRBJ1-1; v_call: TRBV28; cdr3_aa: CASSFLGEGRDTEAFF; cdr3_nt: TGTGCCAGCAGTTTCCTGGGCGAGGGCCGGGACACTGAAGCTTTCTTT
d_call: TRBD2; clone_size: -; j_call: TRBJ2-7; v_call: TRBV6-2/TRBV6-3; cdr3_aa: CASRPRGGDYEQYF; cdr3_nt: TGTGCCAGCAGACCCCGGGGGGGCGACTACGAGCAGTACTTC
d_call: -; clone_size: once; j_call: TRBJ2-3; v_call: TRBV20-1; cdr3_aa: CSARPEGLHELLDTQYF; cdr3_nt: TGCAGTGCTAGACCCGAGGGGCTACACGAACTATTAGATACGCAGTATTTT
d_call: -; clone_size: once; j_call: TRBJ1-2; v_call: TRBV4-2; cdr3_aa: CASSQQNREKNYGYTF; cdr3_nt: TGTGCCAGCAGCCAACAAAACAGGGAGAAGAACTATGGCTACACCTTC
d_call: -; clone_size: many; j_call: TRBJ2-2; v_call: TRBV27; cdr3_aa: CASSLSSRNGELFF; cdr3_nt: TGTGCCAGCAGTTTATCTTCCCGTAACGGGGAGCTGTTTTTT
d_call: TRBD1; clone_size: -; j_call: TRBJ2-4; v_call: TRBV12-3/TRBV12-4; cdr3_aa: CASSLNRDRVF; cdr3_nt: TGTGCCAGCAGTCTTAACCGGGACAGGGTATTC